Given below is one T cell receptor (beta chain) in context. Its cognate antigen is unknown. The sample originates from a study of molecular identifiers for immune sequencing clone quantification. TCR libraries were built in bulk with a published protocol and specific TCR primers. TCRdb passed the PCR reads through MiXCR, listing each CDR3 protein once. The sample records under 350,000 distinct CDR3 sequences, about 23% being singletons. Broader study findings: Molecules of identical TCR sharing a barcode could underestimate highly expanded clone sizes.

Trimming at V came to 0 bases and at J to 2 bases, leaving 9 bases not matched to a gene. The CDR3 loop spans 17 amino acids. Germline V CDR1 and CDR2: SGHNT, YYREEE (reference sequence). This sequence joins TRBV5-4 and TRBJ2-3; 7 bases map to TRBD2. Sequences were obtained from naive CD8+ T cells from blood, with Jurkat cell RNA spiked in. Subset: FACS-sorted CD8+CD4-CCR7+CD45RA+ naive T cells. This receptor was taken from a human donor in good health. Some libraries in this study had Jurkat cell RNA spiked in. CDR3 DNA: TGTGCCAGCAGCTTGGGGGACTATCGAACCGACACAGATACGCAGTATTTT. Residues: CASSLGDYRTDTDTQYF.